Reported below is one T cell receptor beta chain. No antigen is known for it. Germline values: CDR1 SEHNR, CDR2 FQNEAQ (reference sequence). The CDR3 extends over 13 amino acids. This record belongs to a study of blood T cells in healthy people across ages. The study's findings and limits: More naive CD4+ cells and higher diversity were found in long-lived than in aged donors.

Alongside a J-beta primer mix, a sample-barcoded 5' primer served in a second PCR lasting 7 to 11 cycles. One entry per CDR3 protein, called by TCRdb with MiXCR from the 5' RACE reads. The sample holds fewer than 2 million distinct CDR3 sequences, about 39% seen once. V and J are TRBV7-9 and TRBJ2-3, with D possibly called TRBD1 or TRBD2 (5 bases each). The sequence was collected from a human donor in good health. Source material: blood. The CDR3 nucleotides are TGTGCTCACACGGGGCAGGACACAGATACGCAGTATTTT. As protein: CAHTGQDTDTQYF.